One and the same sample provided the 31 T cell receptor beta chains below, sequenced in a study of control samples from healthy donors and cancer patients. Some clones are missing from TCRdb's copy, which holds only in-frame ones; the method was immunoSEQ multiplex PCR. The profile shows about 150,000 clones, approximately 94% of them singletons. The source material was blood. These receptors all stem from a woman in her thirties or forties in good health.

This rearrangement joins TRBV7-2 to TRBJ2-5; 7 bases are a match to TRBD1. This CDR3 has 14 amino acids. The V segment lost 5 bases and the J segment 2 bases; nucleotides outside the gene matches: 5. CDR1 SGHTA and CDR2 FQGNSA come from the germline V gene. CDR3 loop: CASSRGQRQETQYF. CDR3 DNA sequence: TGTGCCAGCAGCCGGGGACAGCGACAAGAGACCCAGTACTTC.

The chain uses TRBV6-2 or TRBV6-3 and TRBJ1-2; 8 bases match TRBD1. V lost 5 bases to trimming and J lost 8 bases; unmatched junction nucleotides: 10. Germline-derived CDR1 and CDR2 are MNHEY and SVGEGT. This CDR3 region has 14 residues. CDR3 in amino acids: CASSELRTGTGYTF. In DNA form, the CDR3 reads TGTGCCAGCAGTGAGCTCCGGACAGGGACGGGCTACACCTTC.

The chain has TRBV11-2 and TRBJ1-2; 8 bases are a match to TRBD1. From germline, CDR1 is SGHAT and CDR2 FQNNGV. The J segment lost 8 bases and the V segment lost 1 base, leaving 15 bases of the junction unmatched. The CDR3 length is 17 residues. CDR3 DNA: TGTGCCAGCAGCTTAGGGCAGGGGGCCGTGGGTCGTGGCGGCTACACCTTC. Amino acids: CASSLGQGAVGRGGYTF.

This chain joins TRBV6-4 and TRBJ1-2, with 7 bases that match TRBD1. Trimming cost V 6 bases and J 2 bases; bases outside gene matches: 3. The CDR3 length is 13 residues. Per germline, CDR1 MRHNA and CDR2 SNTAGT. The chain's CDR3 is CASSAQGNYGYTF. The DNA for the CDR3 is TGTGCCAGCAGCGCACAGGGGAACTATGGCTACACCTTC.

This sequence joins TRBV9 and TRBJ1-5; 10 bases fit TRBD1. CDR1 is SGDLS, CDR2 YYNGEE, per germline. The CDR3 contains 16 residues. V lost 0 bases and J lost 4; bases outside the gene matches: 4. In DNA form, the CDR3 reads TGTGCCAGCAGCGTAGATGGGACAGGGGCAAATCAGCCCCAGCATTTT. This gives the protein CASSVDGTGANQPQHF.

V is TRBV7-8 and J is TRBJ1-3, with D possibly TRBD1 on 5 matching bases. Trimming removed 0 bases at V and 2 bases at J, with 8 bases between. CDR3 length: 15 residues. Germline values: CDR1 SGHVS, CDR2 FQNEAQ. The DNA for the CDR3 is TGTGCCAGCAGCTTAGCGCAGGGTGCTGGAAACACCATATATTTT. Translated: CASSLAQGAGNTIYF.

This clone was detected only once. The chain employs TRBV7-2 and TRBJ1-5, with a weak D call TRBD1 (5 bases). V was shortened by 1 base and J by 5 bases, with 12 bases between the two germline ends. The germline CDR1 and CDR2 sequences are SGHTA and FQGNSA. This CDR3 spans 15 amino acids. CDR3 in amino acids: CASSLVSRAYQPQHF. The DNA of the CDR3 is TGTGCCAGCAGCTTAGTCTCCAGGGCCTATCAGCCCCAGCATTTT.

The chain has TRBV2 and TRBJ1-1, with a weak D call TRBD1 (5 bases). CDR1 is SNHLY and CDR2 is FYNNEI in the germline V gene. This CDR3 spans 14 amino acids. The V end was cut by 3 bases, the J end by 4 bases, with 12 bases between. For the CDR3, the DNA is TGTGCCAGCAGTGATTTCGGGGGTGCCACTGAAGCTTTCTTT. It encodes CASSDFGGATEAFF.

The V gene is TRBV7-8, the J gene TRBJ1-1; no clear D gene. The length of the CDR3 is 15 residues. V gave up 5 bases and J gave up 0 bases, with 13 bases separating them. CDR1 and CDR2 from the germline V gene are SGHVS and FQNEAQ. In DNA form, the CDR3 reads TGTGCCAGCAGCAATAAACGAGGGATGAACACTGAAGCTTTCTTT. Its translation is CASSNKRGMNTEAFF.

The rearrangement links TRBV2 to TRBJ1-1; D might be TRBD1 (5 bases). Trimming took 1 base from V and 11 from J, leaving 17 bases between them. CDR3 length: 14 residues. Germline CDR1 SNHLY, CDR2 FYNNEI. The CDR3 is CASSEEAAGRTAFF. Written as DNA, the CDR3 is TGTGCCAGCAGTGAAGAGGCGGCAGGGCGGACGGCTTTCTTT.

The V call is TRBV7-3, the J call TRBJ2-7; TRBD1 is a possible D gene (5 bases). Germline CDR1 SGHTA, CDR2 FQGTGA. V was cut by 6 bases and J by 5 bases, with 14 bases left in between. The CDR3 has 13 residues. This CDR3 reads CASSLGVADEQYF. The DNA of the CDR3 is TGTGCCAGCAGTTTAGGGGTCGCGGACGAGCAGTACTTC.

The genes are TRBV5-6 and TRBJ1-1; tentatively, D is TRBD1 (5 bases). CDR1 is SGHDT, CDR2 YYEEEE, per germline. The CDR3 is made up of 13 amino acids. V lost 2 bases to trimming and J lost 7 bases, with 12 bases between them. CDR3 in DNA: TGTGCCAGCAGCTTCGGACCGACAGATGAAGCTTTCTTT. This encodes CASSFGPTDEAFF.

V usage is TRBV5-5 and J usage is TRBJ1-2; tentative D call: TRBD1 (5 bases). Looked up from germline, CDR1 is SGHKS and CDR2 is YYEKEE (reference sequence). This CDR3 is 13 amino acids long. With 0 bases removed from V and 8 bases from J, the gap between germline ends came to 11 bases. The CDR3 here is CASSLGRVGGYTF. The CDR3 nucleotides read TGTGCCAGCAGCTTGGGCAGGGTGGGCGGCTACACCTTC.

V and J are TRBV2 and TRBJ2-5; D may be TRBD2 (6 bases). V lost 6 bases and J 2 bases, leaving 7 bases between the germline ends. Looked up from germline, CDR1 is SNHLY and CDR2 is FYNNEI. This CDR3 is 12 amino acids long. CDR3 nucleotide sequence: TGTGCCAGCAGGGGACTGCAAGAGACCCAGTACTTC. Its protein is CASRGLQETQYF.

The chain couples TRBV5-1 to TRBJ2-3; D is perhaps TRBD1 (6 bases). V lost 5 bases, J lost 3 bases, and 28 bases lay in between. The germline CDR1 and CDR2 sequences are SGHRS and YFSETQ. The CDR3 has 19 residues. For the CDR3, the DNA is TGCGCCAGCAGTCCCCGGAGCCGGGACAACCTCCAGGGGACAGATACGCAGTATTTT. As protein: CASSPRSRDNLQGTDTQYF. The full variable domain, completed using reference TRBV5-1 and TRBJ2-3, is KAGVTQTPRYLIKTRGQQVTLSCSPISGHRSVSWYQQTPGQGLQFLFEYFSETQRNKGNFPGRFSGRQFSNSRSEMNVSTLELGDSALYLCASSPRSRDNLQGTDTQYFGPGTRLTVL.

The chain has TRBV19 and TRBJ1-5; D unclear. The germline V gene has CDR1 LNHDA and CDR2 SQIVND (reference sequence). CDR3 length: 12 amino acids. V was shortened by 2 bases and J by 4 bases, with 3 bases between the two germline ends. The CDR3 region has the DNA TGTGCCAGTAGTATAAAGAATCAGCCCCAGCATTTT. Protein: CASSIKNQPQHF.

The chain's CDR3 is CASSTRTVKNSGANVLTF. In DNA form, the CDR3 reads TGTGCCAGCAGCACCCGGACAGTGAAGAACTCTGGGGCCAACGTCCTGACTTTC. This rearrangement joins TRBV9 to TRBJ2-6, with D possibly being TRBD1 (6 bases). Between the trimmed V and J ends, which lost 4 bases and 0 bases, there was a span of 17 bases. The V gene's germline CDR1 is SGDLS and CDR2 YYNGEE. The CDR3 spans 18 residues.

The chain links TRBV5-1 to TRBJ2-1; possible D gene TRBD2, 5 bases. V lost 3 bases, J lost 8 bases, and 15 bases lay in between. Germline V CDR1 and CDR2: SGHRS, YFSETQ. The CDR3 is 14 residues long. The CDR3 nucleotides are TGCGCCAGCAGCTCCCTCGGCAGCGGTGATGAGCAGTTCTTC. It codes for CASSSLGSGDEQFF.

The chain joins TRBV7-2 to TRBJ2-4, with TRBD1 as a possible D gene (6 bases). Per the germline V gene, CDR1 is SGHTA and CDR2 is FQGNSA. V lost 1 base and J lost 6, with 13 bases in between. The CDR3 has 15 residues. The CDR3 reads CASSLVGQTGNIQYF. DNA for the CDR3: TGTGCCAGCAGCTTAGTTGGACAGACTGGAAACATTCAGTACTTC.

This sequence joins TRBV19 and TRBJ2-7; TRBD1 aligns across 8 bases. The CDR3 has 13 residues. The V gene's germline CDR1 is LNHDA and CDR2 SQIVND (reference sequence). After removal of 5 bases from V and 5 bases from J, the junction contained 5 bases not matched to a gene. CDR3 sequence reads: CASSLDRVNEQYF. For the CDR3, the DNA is TGTGCCAGTAGTCTGGACAGGGTTAACGAGCAGTACTTC.

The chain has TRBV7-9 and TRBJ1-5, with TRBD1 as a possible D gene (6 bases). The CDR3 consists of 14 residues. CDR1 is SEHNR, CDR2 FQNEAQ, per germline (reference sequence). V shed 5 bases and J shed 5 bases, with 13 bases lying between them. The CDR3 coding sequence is TGTGCCAGCAGCCAAGGGGGGGTCGATCAGCCCCAGCATTTT. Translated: CASSQGGVDQPQHF.

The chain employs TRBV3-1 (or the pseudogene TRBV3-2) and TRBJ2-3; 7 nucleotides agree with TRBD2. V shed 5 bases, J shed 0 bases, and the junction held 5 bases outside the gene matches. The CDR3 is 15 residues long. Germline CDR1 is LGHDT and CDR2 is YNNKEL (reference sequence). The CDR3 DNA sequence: TGTGCCAGCAGCTTTCCACTAGCGAGCACAGATACGCAGTATTTT. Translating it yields CASSFPLASTDTQYF.

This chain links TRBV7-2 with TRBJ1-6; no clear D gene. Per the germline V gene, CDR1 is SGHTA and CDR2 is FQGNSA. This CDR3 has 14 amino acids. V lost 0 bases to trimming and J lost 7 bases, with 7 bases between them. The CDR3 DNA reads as TGTGCCAGCAGCTTAGCGGGCGGAAATTCACCCCTCCACTTT. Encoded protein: CASSLAGGNSPLHF.

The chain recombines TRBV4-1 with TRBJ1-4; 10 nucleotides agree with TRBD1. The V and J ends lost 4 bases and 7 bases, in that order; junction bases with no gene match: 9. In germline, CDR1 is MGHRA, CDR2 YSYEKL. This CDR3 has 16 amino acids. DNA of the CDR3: TGCGCCAGCAGCCTCCGAGCGGGACAGGGGACTGAAAAACTGTTTTTT. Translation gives CASSLRAGQGTEKLFF.

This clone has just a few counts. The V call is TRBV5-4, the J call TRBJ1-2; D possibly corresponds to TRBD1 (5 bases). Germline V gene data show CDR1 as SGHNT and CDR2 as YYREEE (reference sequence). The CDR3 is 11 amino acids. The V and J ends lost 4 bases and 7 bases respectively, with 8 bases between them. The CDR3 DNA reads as TGTGCCAGCAGCATGGACACTGGCTACACCTTC. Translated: CASSMDTGYTF.

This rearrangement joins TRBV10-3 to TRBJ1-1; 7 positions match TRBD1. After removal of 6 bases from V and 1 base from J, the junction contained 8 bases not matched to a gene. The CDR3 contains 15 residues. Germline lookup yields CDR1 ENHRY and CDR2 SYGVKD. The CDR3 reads CAIRRSDRENTEAFF. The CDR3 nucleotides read TGTGCCATCAGGCGATCTGACAGGGAGAACACTGAAGCTTTCTTT.

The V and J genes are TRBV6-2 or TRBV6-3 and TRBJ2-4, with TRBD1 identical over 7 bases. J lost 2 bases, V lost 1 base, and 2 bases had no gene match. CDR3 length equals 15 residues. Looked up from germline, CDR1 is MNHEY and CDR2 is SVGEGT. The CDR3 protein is CASSYYRGSKNIQYF. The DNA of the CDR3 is TGTGCCAGCAGTTACTACAGGGGATCCAAAAACATTCAGTACTTC.

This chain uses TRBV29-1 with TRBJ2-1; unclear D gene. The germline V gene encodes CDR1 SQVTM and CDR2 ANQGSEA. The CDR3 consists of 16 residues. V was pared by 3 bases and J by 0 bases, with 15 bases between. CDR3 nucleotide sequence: TGCAGCGTTGACCAATACGAGGCGAGCTCCTACAATGAGCAGTTCTTC. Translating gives CSVDQYEASSYNEQFF.

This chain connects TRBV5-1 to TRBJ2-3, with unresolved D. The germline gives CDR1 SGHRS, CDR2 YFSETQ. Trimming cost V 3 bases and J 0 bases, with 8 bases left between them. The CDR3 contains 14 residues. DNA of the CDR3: TGCGCCAGCAGCTCCGGACCAAGCACAGATACGCAGTATTTT. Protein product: CASSSGPSTDTQYF.

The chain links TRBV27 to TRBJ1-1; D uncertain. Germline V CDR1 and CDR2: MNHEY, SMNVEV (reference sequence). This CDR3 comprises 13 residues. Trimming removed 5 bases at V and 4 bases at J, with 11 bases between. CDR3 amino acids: CASSLRPLTEAFF. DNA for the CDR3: TGTGCCAGCAGTCTCCGACCCCTCACTGAAGCTTTCTTT.

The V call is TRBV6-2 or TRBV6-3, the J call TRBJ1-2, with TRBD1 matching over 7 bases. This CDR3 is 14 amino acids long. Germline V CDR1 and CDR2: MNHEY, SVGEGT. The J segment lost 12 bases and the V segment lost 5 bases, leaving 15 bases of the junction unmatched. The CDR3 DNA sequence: TGTGCCAGCAGTCTCCTAGACAGGGCGGATAGTAACACCTTC. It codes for CASSLLDRADSNTF.